This is a list of T cell receptor beta chains from one sample in a study of blood T cells in healthy people across ages. TCRdb called the 5' RACE reads again in MiXCR, with one record for every CDR3 protein. The sample lists some 640,000 distinct CDR3 sequences, roughly 30% occurring once. The sample was blood. The receptors derive from a woman aged 80 or older in good health. CDR3s include the opening cysteine and the closing phenylalanine or tryptophan. A D gene is named only where the DNA matches it firmly. Expanded clones are given a class, and other clones once, few, many or no size at all.

NA | TRBJ2-5 | TRBV29-1 | once | CSVEDDYRNLLRNWNNEQYF | TGCAGCGTTGAAGATGACTACAGGAACCTATTACGGAATTGGAACAATGAGCAGTACTTC
TRBD1 | TRBJ1-2 | TRBV29-1 | few | CSVEDQRDRGDGGYTF | TGCAGCGTTGAAGATCAACGGGACAGGGGAGATGGTGGCTACACCTTC
TRBD2 | TRBJ2-5 | TRBV10-3 | many | CAISQRLAGDQETQYF | TGTGCCATCAGCCAAAGACTAGCGGGGGACCAAGAGACCCAGTACTTC
TRBD1 | TRBJ1-4 | TRBV5-1 | NA | CASSRGQGENEKLFF | TGCGCCAGCAGCAGGGGACAGGGCGAGAATGAAAAACTGTTTTTT
TRBD2 | TRBJ2-3 | TRBV5-1 | NA | CASSLRLAGGQDTQYF | TGCGCCAGCAGCTTGCGACTAGCGGGAGGCCAGGACACGCAGTATTTT
NA | TRBJ1-6 | TRBV28 | many | CASSSLPVGSNNSPLHF | TGTGCCAGCAGTTCCCTCCCCGTCGGTAGCAATAATTCACCCCTCCACTTT
NA | TRBJ2-7 | TRBV6-5 | many | CASSPTGTVSYEQYF | TGTGCCAGCAGTCCAACCGGGACGGTGTCCTACGAGCAGTACTTC
NA | TRBJ2-5 | TRBV29-1 | NA | CSVTQGGETQYF | TGCAGCGTCACTCAGGGGGGGGAGACCCAGTACTTC
TRBD1 | TRBJ1-5 | TRBV4-2 | many | CASSQGTGAQPQHF | TGTGCCAGCAGCCAAGGGACAGGGGCTCAGCCCCAGCATTTT
NA | TRBJ1-1 | TRBV12-3/TRBV12-4 | NA | CASRVLLATEAFF | TGTGCCAGCAGGGTCCTCCTAGCGACTGAAGCTTTCTTT
NA | TRBJ1-1 | TRBV7-9 | NA | CASSATRGSGTEAFF | TGTGCCAGCAGCGCCACCCGAGGGTCGGGCACTGAAGCTTTCTTT
NA | TRBJ2-7 | TRBV4-2 | few | CANSQGDTSYELYF | TGTGCCAACAGCCAAGGGGACACCTCCTACGAGCTGTACTTC
NA | TRBJ2-3 | TRBV9 | many | CASSEGGRVSTDTQYF | TGTGCCAGCAGCGAGGGGGGGAGGGTTAGCACAGATACGCAGTATTTT
NA | TRBJ1-2 | TRBV20-1 | few | CGASQQAYYGYTF | TGCGGTGCTAGCCAACAGGCGTACTATGGCTACACCTTC
NA | TRBJ2-3 | TRBV7-8 | many | CASSLVRVRGPTDTQYF | TGTGCCAGCAGCTTAGTTAGGGTACGGGGACCGACAGATACGCAGTATTTT
NA | TRBJ2-2 | TRBV7-9 | NA | CASSIPRRGLDTGELFF | TGTGCCAGCAGCATACCAAGACGGGGGCTAGACACCGGGGAGCTGTTTTTT
NA | TRBJ2-2 | TRBV24-1 | NA | CATSGQGGTGELFF | TGTGCCACCAGTGGCCAGGGCGGGACCGGGGAGCTGTTTTTT
NA | TRBJ1-6 | TRBV20-1 | many | CSARQTDNSPLHF | TGCAGTGCTAGACAGACAGATAATTCACCCCTCCACTTT
NA | TRBJ2-5 | TRBV20-1 | many | CSARDPDGQETQYF | TGCAGTGCTAGAGACCCCGACGGACAAGAGACCCAGTACTTC
NA | TRBJ1-5 | TRBV10-3 | many | CAISEASSNQPQHF | TGTGCCATCAGTGAGGCGTCTAGCAATCAGCCCCAGCATTTT
TRBD2 | TRBJ2-7 | TRBV6-5 | many | CASGGYNEQYF | TGTGCCTCCGGGGGGTACAACGAGCAGTACTTC
TRBD2 | TRBJ2-1 | TRBV11-2 | few | CASSSPGLGVEQFF | TGTGCCAGCAGCTCACCTGGACTAGGGGTTGAGCAGTTCTTC
NA | TRBJ2-5 | TRBV30 | few | CAWSVRLLQETQYF | TGTGCCTGGAGTGTACGGCTCCTCCAAGAGACCCAGTACTTC
TRBD2 | TRBJ2-1 | TRBV4-2 | NA | CASSRTGTTTYNEQFF | TGTGCCAGCAGCCGGACCGGGACTACTACCTACAATGAGCAGTTCTTC
TRBD1 | TRBJ1-2 | TRBV20-1 | NA | CSARPPDRGRYGYTF | TGCAGTGCTAGACCCCCGGACAGGGGGCGGTATGGCTACACCTTC
TRBD2 | TRBJ2-1 | TRBV3-1 | NA | CASSPPASGGYNEQFF | TGTGCCAGCAGCCCGCCTGCTAGCGGGGGGTACAATGAGCAGTTCTTC
TRBD1 | TRBJ2-7 | TRBV20-1 | NA | CSARVGQGAPRSYEQYF | TGCAGTGCTAGGGTCGGCCAGGGGGCTCCGAGGTCCTACGAGCAGTACTTC
TRBD2 | TRBJ2-3 | TRBV20-1 | NA | CSARGLTSGGSDTQYF | TGCAGTGCTAGAGGCCTGACTAGCGGGGGATCAGATACGCAGTATTTT
TRBD2 | TRBJ2-4 | TRBV28 | NA | CATGGGNIQYF | TGTGCCACCGGGGGAGGGAACATTCAGTACTTC
NA | TRBJ2-7 | TRBV3-1 | NA | CASSQDLRTRDYEQYF | TGTGCCAGCAGCCAAGATCTTAGGACACGAGACTACGAGCAGTACTTC
NA | TRBJ2-4 | TRBV10-3 | NA | CAISDRSSPTNIQYF | TGTGCCATCAGTGACCGGTCCTCTCCCACAAACATTCAGTACTTC
NA | TRBJ2-1 | TRBV5-1 | few | CASSWGQGYNEQFF | TGCGCCAGCAGCTGGGGTCAGGGTTACAATGAGCAGTTCTTC
TRBD2 | TRBJ2-1 | TRBV20-1 | NA | CSVRDYYNEQFF | TGCAGCGTTAGGGACTACTACAATGAGCAGTTCTTC
NA | TRBJ1-1 | TRBV5-1 | many | CASSPGGHKYTEAFF | TGCGCCAGCAGCCCTGGGGGACATAAATACACTGAAGCTTTCTTT
NA | TRBJ2-5 | TRBV30 | few | CAWSVLGEQYF | TGTGCCTGGAGTGTACTGGGGGAGCAGTACTTC
NA | TRBJ2-1 | TRBV12-3/TRBV12-4 | many | CASSYQLRVPPYNEQFF | TGTGCCAGCAGTTACCAACTCCGGGTCCCACCTTACAATGAGCAGTTCTTC
NA | TRBJ2-5 | TRBV9 | NA | CASSVGPGTVQETQYF | TGTGCCAGCAGCGTAGGACCCGGGACGGTACAAGAGACCCAGTACTTC
NA | TRBJ1-5 | TRBV5-1 | NA | CASSPSGRLDQPQHF | TGCGCCAGCAGCCCGTCGGGCAGGTTGGATCAGCCCCAGCATTTT
NA | TRBJ2-7 | TRBV7-3 | NA | CASSLDQGPSYEQYF | TGTGCCAGCAGCTTAGATCAGGGGCCCTCCTACGAGCAGTACTTC
TRBD1 | TRBJ2-1 | TRBV4-2 | many | CASSQAGQGNEQFF | TGTGCCAGCAGCCAAGCGGGACAGGGCAATGAGCAGTTCTTC
NA | TRBJ1-1 | TRBV20-1 | few | CSARDGSRGGGTEAFF | TGCAGTGCTAGAGATGGTTCGAGGGGAGGGGGCACTGAAGCTTTCTTT
NA | TRBJ1-1 | TRBV27 | few | CASSLRRLNTEAFF | TGTGCCAGCAGTTTAAGACGGTTGAACACTGAAGCTTTCTTT
NA | TRBJ1-2 | TRBV6-2/TRBV6-3 | many | CASRDTGDSYGYTF | TGTGCCAGCAGGGACACGGGGGATTCGTATGGCTACACCTTC
NA | TRBJ1-1 | TRBV15 | NA | CATSRESLNTEAFF | TGTGCCACCAGCAGAGAGAGTCTTAACACTGAAGCTTTCTTT
TRBD2 | TRBJ2-3 | TRBV20-1 | many | CSATPKTSTSPDTQYF | TGCAGTGCTACCCCGAAGACTAGCACAAGCCCAGATACGCAGTATTTT
TRBD1 | TRBJ2-1 | TRBV7-8 | NA | CASSLQQGQGNEQFF | TGTGCCAGCAGCTTACAGCAGGGACAGGGGAATGAGCAGTTCTTC
NA | TRBJ1-1 | TRBV5-5 | NA | CASSLDRGAGSLDTEAFF | TGTGCCAGCAGCTTGGATCGGGGAGCCGGCTCCCTGGACACTGAAGCTTTCTTT
TRBD2 | TRBJ2-3 | TRBV29-1 | many | CSGASGGAPDTQYF | TGCAGCGGGGCTAGCGGGGGGGCCCCAGATACGCAGTATTTT
NA | TRBJ1-2 | TRBV4-2 | many | CASSQESRERWGYTF | TGTGCCAGCAGCCAAGAGTCCAGGGAGAGGTGGGGCTACACCTTC
NA | TRBJ2-3 | TRBV7-9 | NA | CASRTADGTDTQYF | TGTGCCAGCAGGACGGCCGACGGTACAGATACGCAGTATTTT
NA | TRBJ1-4 | TRBV9 | many | CASSVDPKGEKLFF | TGTGCCAGCAGCGTAGACCCCAAGGGGGAAAAACTGTTTTTT